This T cell receptor (beta chain) derives from a study of blood T cell repertoires in COVID-19. Study as a whole: PBMCs, B-cell-depleted T cells, or T cells were the source of the cDNA or gDNA that made up the material.

Original data processing: Reference gene primer amplification gave estimated nucleated cell counts. Here immunoSEQ multiplex PCR was the method, and the copy in TCRdb shows in-frame clones only, minus some. That table gives V, J and clone size, and the DNA gave D and trimming. Of fewer than 300,000 clones in the sample, 85% to 90% were seen once. This study enrolled people aged about 18 to 100 from under 25 US geographic areas. Symptom resolution, clearance, or two negative PCRs marked donors in Cohort 3 as recovered. This clone has only one observation. The receptor was derived from a man between 18 and 29 years old who had recovered from COVID-19. Sequenced: PBMCs or T cells enriched from blood (not recorded which).

This CDR3 reads CAWSVGPRGNTEAFF. DNA of the CDR3: TGTGCCTGGAGTGTGGGCCCTCGGGGGAACACTGAAGCTTTCTTT. J is TRBJ1-1 and V is TRBV30; D gene unclear. The V gene lost 0 bases and the J gene lost 1 base, with 12 bases spanning the gap. Germline-derived CDR1 and CDR2 are GTSNPN and SVGIG (reference sequence). The CDR3 consists of 15 residues.